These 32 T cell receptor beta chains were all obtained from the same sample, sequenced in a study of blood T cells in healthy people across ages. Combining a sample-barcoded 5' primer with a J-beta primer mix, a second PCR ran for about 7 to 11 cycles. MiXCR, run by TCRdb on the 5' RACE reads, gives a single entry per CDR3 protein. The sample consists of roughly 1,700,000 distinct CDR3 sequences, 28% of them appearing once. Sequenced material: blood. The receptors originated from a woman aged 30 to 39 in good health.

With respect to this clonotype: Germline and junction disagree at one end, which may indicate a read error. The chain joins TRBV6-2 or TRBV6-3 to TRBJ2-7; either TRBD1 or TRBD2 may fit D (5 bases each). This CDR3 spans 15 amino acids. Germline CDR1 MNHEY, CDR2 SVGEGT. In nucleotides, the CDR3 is TGTGCCAGCAGATACTCCGGGACCCAGGCCTCGGAGCAGTACTTC. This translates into CASRYSGTQASEQYF.

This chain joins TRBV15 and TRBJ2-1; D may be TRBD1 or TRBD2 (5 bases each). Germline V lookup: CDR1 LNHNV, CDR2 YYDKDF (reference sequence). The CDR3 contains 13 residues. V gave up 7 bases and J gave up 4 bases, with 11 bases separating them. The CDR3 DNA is TGTGCCACCAACGGGGCCAGATACAATGAGCAGTTCTTC. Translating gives CATNGARYNEQFF. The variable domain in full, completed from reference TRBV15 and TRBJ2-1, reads DAMVIQNPRYQVTQFGKPVTLSCSQTLNHNVMYWYQQKSSQAPKLLFHYYDKDFNNEADTPDNFQSRRPNTSFCFLDIRSPGLGDTAMYLCATNGARYNEQFFGPGTRLTVL.

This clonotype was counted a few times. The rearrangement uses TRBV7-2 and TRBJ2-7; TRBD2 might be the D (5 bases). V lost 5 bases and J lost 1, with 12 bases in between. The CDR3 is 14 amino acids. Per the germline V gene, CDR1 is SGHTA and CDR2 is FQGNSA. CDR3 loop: CASSLLDFSYEQYF. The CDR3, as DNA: TGTGCCAGCAGCCTCCTGGACTTTTCCTACGAGCAGTACTTC.

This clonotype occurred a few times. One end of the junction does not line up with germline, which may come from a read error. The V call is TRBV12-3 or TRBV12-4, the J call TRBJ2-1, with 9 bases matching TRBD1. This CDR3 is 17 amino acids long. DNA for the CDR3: TGTGCCAGCAGCTTAGAAATGTCGGGACAGGGCTACAATGAGCAGTTCTTC. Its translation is CASSLEMSGQGYNEQFF.

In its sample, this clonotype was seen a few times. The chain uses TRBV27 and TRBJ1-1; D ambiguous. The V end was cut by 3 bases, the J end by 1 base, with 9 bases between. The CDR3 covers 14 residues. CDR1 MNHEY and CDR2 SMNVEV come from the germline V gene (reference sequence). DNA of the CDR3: TGTGCCAGCAGTTTGAGGGCCCCGAACACTGAAGCTTTCTTT. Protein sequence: CASSLRAPNTEAFF.

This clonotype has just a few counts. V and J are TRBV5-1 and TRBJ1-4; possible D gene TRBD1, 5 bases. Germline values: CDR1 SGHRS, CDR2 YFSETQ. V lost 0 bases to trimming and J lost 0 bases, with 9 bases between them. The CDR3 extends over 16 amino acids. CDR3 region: CASSLGTFTTNEKLFF. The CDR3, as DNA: TGCGCCAGCAGCTTGGGGACATTTACAACTAATGAAAAACTGTTTTTT.

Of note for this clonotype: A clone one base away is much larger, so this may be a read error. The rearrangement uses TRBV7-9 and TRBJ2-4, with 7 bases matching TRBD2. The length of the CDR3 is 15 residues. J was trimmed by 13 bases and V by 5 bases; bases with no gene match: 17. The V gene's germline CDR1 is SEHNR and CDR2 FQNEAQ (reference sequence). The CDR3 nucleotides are TGTGCCAGCAGCCAAACTAGCGTCTCCTACAATGAGCAGTACTTC. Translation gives CASSQTSVSYNEQYF.

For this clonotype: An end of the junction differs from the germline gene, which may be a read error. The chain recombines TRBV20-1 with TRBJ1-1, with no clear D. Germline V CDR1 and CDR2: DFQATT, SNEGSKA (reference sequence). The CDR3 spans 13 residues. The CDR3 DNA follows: TGCAGTGCTATACCAACGGATAACACGGAAGCTTTCTTT. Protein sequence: CSAIPTDNTEAFF.

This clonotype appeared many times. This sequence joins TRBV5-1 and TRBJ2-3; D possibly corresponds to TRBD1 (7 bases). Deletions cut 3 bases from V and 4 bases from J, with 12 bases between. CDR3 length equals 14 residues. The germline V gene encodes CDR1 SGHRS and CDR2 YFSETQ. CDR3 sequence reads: CASSSGGMPDTQYF. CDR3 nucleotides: TGCGCCAGCAGCTCAGGGGGGATGCCAGATACGCAGTATTTT.

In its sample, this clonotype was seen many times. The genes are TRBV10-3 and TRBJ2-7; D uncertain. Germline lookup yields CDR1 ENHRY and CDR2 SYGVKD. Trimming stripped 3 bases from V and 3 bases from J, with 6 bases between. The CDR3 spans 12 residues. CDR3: CAISEGIYEQYF. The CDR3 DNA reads TGTGCCATCAGTGAAGGTATCTACGAGCAGTACTTC.

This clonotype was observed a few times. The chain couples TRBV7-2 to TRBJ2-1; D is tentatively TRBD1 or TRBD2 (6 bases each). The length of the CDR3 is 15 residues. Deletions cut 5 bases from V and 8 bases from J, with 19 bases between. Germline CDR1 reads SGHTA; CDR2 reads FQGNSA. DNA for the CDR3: TGTGCCAGCAGCCCACAAGGGGGGCGGGGCCATGAGCAGTTCTTC. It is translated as CASSPQGGRGHEQFF.

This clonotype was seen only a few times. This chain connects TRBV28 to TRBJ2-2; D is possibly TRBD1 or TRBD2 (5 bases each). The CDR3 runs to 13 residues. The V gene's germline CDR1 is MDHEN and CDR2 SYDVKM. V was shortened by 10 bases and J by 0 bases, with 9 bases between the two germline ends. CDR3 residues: CATGTANTGELFF. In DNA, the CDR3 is TGTGCCACCGGGACGGCGAACACCGGGGAGCTGTTTTTT.

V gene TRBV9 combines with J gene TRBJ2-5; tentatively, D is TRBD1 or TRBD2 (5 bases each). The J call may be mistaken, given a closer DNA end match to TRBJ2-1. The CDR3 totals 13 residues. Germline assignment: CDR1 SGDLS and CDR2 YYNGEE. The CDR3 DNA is TGTGCCAGCAGCGTAGGCGGCATGGGGACCCAGTTCTTC. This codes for CASSVGGMGTQFF.

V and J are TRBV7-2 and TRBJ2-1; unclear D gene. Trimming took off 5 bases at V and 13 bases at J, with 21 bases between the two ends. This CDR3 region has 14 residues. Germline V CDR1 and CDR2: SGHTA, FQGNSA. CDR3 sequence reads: CTSSPPDAEETQFF. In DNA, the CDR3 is TGTACCAGCAGCCCCCCGGACGCGGAAGAGACCCAGTTCTTC.

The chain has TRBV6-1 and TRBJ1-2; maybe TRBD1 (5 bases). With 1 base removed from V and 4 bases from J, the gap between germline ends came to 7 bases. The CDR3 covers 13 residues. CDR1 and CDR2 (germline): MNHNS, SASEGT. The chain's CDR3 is CASSEVDSYGYTF. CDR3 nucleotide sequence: TGTGCCAGCAGTGAAGTAGACAGCTATGGCTACACCTTC.

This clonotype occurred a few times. CDR3: CASNPAAYNEQFF. The DNA for the CDR3 is TGTGCCAGCAACCCTGCAGCTTACAATGAGCAGTTCTTC. The chain joins TRBV6-1 to TRBJ2-1; D gene ambiguous. This CDR3 comprises 13 residues. With 7 bases removed from V and 4 bases from J, the gap between germline ends came to 11 bases. Germline assignment: CDR1 MNHNS and CDR2 SASEGT.

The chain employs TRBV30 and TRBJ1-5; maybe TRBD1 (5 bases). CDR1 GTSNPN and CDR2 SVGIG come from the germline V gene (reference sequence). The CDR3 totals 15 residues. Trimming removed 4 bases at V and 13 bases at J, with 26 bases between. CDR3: CAWNSPWEGTEAQHF. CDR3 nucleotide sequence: TGTGCCTGGAATTCTCCCTGGGAGGGGACGGAGGCTCAGCATTTT.

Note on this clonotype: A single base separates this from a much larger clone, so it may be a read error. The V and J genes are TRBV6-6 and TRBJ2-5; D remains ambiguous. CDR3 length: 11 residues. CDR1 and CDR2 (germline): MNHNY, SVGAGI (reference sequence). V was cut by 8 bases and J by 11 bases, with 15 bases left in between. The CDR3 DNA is TGTGCCAGCCTCAGCCGTGGCAAGCAGTACTTC. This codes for CASLSRGKQYF.

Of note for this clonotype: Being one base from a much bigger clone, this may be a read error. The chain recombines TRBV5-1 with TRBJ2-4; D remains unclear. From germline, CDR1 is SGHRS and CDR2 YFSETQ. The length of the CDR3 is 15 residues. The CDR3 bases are TGCGCCAACAGCTTGGATCGTGGGGTCAAAAACATTCAGTACTTC. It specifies CANSLDRGVKNIQYF.

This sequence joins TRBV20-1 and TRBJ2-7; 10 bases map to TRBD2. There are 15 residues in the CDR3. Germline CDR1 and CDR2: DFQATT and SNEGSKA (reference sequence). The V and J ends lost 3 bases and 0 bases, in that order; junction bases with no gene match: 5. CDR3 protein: CSASSGTSDSYEQYF. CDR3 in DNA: TGCAGTGCTAGCTCCGGGACTAGCGACTCCTACGAGCAGTACTTC.

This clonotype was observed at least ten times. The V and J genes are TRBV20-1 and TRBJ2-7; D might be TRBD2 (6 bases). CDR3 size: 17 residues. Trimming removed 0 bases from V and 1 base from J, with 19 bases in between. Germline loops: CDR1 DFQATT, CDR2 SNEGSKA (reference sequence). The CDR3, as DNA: TGCAGTGCTAGAGATTTCGTCGACGGGACTCCTTCCTACGAGCAGTACTTC. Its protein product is CSARDFVDGTPSYEQYF.

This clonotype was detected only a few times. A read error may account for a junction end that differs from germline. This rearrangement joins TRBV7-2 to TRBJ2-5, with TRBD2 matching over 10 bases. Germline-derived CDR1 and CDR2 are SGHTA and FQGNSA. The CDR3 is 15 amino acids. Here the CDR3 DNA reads TGTGCCAGCAGCTTATCCGGGACTAGCGTAGAGACCCGGTACTTC. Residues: CASSLSGTSVETRYF.

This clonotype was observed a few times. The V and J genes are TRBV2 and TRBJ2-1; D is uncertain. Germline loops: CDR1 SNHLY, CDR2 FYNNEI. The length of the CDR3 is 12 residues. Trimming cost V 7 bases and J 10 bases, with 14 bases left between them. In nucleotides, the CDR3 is TGTGCCAGCAAACACCCGGTTCGGGAGCAGTTCTTC. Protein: CASKHPVREQFF.

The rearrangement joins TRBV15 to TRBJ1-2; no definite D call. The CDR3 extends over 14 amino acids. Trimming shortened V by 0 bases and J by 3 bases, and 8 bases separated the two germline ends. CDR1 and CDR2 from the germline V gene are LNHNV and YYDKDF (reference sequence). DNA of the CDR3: TGTGCCACCAGCAGAGACAGGACTTACTATGGCTACACCTTC. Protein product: CATSRDRTYYGYTF.

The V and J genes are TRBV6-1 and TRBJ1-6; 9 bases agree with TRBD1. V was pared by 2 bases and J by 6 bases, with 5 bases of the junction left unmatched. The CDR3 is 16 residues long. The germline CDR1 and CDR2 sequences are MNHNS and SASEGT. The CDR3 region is CASSEPQGAGNSPLHF. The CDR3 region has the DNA TGTGCCAGCAGTGAACCACAGGGGGCCGGTAATTCACCCCTCCACTTT.

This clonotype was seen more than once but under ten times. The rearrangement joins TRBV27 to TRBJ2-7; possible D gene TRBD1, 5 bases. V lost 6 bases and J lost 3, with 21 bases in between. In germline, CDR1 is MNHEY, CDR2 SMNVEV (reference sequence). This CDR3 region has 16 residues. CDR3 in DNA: TGTGCCAGCAGACGTCAAACAGGAGCCCAGGACTACGAGCAGTACTTC. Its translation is CASRRQTGAQDYEQYF.

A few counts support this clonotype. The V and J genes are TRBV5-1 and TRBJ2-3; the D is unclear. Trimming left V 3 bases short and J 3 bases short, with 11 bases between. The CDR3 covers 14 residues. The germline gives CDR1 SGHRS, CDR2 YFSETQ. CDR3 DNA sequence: TGCGCCAGCAGCTGGTGGTCTAGTACAGATACGCAGTATTTT. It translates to CASSWWSSTDTQYF.

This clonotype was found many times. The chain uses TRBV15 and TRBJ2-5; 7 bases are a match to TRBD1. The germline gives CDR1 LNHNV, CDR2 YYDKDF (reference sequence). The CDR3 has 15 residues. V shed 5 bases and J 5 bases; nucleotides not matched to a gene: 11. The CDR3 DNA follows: TGTGCCACCAGCCCCCGGACAGGATCAGGGGAGACCCAGTACTTC. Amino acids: CATSPRTGSGETQYF.

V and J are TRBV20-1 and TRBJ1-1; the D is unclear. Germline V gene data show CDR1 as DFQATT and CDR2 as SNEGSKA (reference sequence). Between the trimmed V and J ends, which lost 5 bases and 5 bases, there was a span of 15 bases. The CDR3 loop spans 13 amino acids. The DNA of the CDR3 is TGCAGTGCTCCCCCGCCCGCGGGAACTGAAGCTTTCTTT. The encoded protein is CSAPPPAGTEAFF.

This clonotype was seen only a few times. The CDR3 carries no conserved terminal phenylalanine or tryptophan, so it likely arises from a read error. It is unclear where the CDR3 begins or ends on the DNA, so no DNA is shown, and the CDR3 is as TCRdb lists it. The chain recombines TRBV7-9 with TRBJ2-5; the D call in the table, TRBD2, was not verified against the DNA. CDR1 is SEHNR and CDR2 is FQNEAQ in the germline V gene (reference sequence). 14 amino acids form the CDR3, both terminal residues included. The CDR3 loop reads CATQLAGEESTFGS.

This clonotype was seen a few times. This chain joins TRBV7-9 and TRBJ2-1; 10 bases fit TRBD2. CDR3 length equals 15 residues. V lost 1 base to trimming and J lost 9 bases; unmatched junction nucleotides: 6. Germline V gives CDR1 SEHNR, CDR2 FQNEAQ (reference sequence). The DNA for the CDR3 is TGTGCCAGCAGCTTAGTAGGACTAGCGGCCCCTGAGCAGTTCTTC. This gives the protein CASSLVGLAAPEQFF. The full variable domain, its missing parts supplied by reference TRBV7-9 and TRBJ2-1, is DTGVSQNPRHKITKRGQNVTFRCDPISEHNRLYWYRQTLGQGPEFLTYFQNEAQLEKSRLLSDRFSAERPKGSFSTLEIQRTEQGDSAMYLCASSLVGLAAPEQFFGPGTRLTVL.

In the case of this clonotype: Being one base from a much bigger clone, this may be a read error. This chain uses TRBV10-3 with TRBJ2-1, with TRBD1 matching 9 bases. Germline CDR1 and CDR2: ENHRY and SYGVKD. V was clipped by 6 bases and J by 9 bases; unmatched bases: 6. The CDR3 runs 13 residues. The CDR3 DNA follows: TGTGCCATCAGCCGGGACAGGGACAGTGAGCAGTTCTTC. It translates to CAISRDRDSEQFF.